This T cell receptor (beta chain) was identified during a study of human T cells and chemical hapten exposure. Study context: The scalp of each patient received a weekly diphenylcyclopropenone dose for the full roughly 25-week study.

TCRdb independently ran MiXCR on the RACE reads; one entry per CDR3 protein. The data hold about 95,000 distinct CDR3 sequences, with about an eighth observed a single time. The CDR3 is 13 amino acids. Germline trimming cut 4 bases from V and 4 bases from J; bases unmatched to any gene: 2. Germline V CDR1 and CDR2: MNHNS, SASEGT. This clonotype has at least ten counts. Its antigen is unidentified. Time point defined: patch test 2, 6 weeks after DPC sensitization. Indicated treatment: therapeutic diphenylcyclopropenone sensitization with weekly scalp DPC. Whole-study results and caveats: There was alopecia in the donors, so their immune response may differ from that of healthy people.

The chain employs TRBV6-1 and TRBJ2-3; 7 nucleotides line up with TRBD1. The sample in question was whole blood, obtained in connection with sensitization to the hapten diphenylcyclopropenone (DPC). The TCR sequence derives from a woman aged 40 to 55 with alopecia areata. Some clones in this sample may be carry-over from other donors' samples. The CDR3 DNA reads TGTGCCAGCAGTGGACAGGGATCAGATACGCAGTATTTT. Translated: CASSGQGSDTQYF.